Sequencing of this T cell receptor (beta chain) was carried out in a study of blood T cell repertoires in COVID-19. About the research overall: Material from acute and convalescent COVID-19 was sourced from the United States, Italy and Spain. From T cells, B-cell-depleted T cells, or PBMCs came the material, which was cDNA or gDNA.

The length of the CDR3 is 14 residues. Per germline, CDR1 SGHNT and CDR2 YYREEE (reference sequence). V trimming: 3 bases; J trimming: 3 bases; junction bases outside the gene matches: 6. As processed by the authors: Reference gene primer amplification yielded estimated nucleated cell counts. The method was immunoSEQ multiplex PCR; TCRdb's version includes in-frame clones alone and lacks a portion of them. V, J and clone size derive from that table, while D and trimming were established from the DNA sequence. The repertoire has about 110,000 clones, 84% of them found once; the top ten carry approximately 4.1%.

Input material: peripheral blood. The chain employs TRBV5-4 and TRBJ2-7, with 7 bases aligning to TRBD1. This sequence originates from a human donor in a cohort sampled during active COVID-19. This chain's CDR3 is CASSSGQQLYEQYF. DNA for the CDR3: TGTGCCAGCAGCTCGGGACAGCAACTCTACGAGCAGTACTTC.